This T cell receptor (beta chain) comes out of a study of cytomegalovirus exposure and HLA in healthy donors. Overall study findings and caveats: Later analysis suggested most CMV-associated TCR beta chains were HLA-restricted. The availability of immune exposure information extended only to CMV serostatus.

The PCR made use of 60 Vbeta and 13 Jbeta primers. This table comes from immunoSEQ multiplex PCR, and its TCRdb copy is limited to in-frame clones, with some not included. Among roughly 120,000 clones listed, approximately 60% were seen once. Remarks on this clone: Its specificity is unknown.

The CDR3 is 14 amino acids. CDR1 GTSNPN and CDR2 SVGIG come from the germline V gene (reference sequence). The trim removed 8 bases at V and 5 bases at J, leaving 7 bases unmatched. The sequencing input was PBMCs. This receptor was identified in a woman younger than 45 in good health and CMV-seronegative. The chain links TRBV30 to TRBJ2-2; 11 bases match TRBD2. CDR3: CAIAGGPFTGELFF. The DNA for the CDR3 is TGTGCCATAGCGGGAGGGCCATTTACCGGGGAGCTGTTTTTT.